This TCR beta chain is from a study of T-cell reconstitution after alpha-beta-depleted transplantation in children. V was clipped by 0 bases and J by 5 bases, with 10 bases between them. CDR1 and CDR2 from the germline V gene are MGHRA and YSYEKL. This CDR3 has 14 amino acids. This clonotype turned up a few times. As it was prepared, the TCRbeta library received unique molecular identifiers. TCRdb reprocessed the PCR reads via MiXCR and lists one record per CDR3 protein. The sample carries 540,000 or so distinct CDR3 sequences, 23% recorded once. This chain links TRBV4-1 with TRBJ1-1, with D perhaps matching TRBD1 (5 bases). The receptor was derived from a boy younger than two who had a stem cell transplant for acute myeloid leukemia, so the T cells may come from the graft donor. The source material was PBMCs, mostly from graft donor cells, sampled 360 days after TCRalphabeta/CD19-depleted stem cell transplant. Here the CDR3 DNA reads TGCGCCAGCAGCCAAGATCTAAGGGGAACTGAAGCTTTCTTT. Protein product: CASSQDLRGTEAFF.